This T cell receptor (beta chain) appears in the sequencing data of a study of Ad26.COV2.S vaccination and SARS-CoV-2 variants. Data came from immunoSEQ multiplex PCR; TCRdb stores just in-frame clones and leaves some out. Altogether 380,000 or so clones are present, about nine tenths being singletons, with the ten largest covering 6.4%. V shed 1 base and J shed 10 bases, with 13 bases lying between them. CDR3 length: 13 residues. Germline CDR1 LGHNA, CDR2 YNFKEQ. Treatment reported: about 20 received Ad26.COV2.S at low or high dose, single or two shots; about 5 received placebo; per-sample allocation not given. Samples came from day 63 after the first vaccine or placebo injection.

This sequence originates from a person between 18 and 65 years old who received the Ad26.COV2.S COVID-19 vaccine or a placebo. The sample here was peripheral blood, taken in a trial of Ad26.COV2.S vaccine versus placebo. The chain links TRBV4-2 to TRBJ1-1; a possible D gene is TRBD1 (6 bases). CDR3 amino acids: CASSQVLQGGAFF. Here the CDR3 DNA reads TGTGCCAGCAGCCAAGTCTTACAGGGTGGAGCTTTCTTT.